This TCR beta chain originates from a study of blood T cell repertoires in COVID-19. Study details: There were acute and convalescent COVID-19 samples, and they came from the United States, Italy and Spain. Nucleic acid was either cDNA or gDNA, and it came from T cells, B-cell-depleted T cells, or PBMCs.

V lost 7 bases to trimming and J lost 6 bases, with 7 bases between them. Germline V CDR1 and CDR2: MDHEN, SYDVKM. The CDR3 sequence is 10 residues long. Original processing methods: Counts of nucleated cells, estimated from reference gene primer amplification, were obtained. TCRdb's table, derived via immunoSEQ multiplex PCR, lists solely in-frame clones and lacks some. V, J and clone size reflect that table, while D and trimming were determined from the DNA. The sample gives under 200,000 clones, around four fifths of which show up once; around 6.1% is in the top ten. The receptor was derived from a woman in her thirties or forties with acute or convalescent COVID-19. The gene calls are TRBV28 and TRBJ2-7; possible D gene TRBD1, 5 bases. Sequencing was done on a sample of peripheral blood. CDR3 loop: CASKQVEQYF. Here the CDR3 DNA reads TGTGCCAGCAAACAGGTCGAGCAGTACTTC. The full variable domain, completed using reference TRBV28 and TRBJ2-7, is DVKVTQSSRYLVKRTGEKVFLECVQDMDHENMFWYRQDPGLGLRLIYFSYDVKMKEKGDIPEGYSVSREKKERFSLILESASTNQTSMYLCASKQVEQYFGPGTRLTVT.